These 20 T cell receptor beta chains came from one sample sequenced in a study of blood T cell repertoires in COVID-19. Sequenced by immunoSEQ multiplex PCR; TCRdb stores in-frame clones only, minus some. The table records tens of thousands of clones, around 87% of them present only once. The sequenced sample was peripheral blood. These receptors were obtained from an elderly man with active or convalescent COVID-19.

The chain carries TRBV24-1 and TRBJ1-3; 8 bases agree with TRBD1. This CDR3 is 14 amino acids long. Trimming at V came to 5 bases and at J to 4 bases, leaving 3 bases not matched to a gene. Germline V gene lookup returns CDR1 KGHDR and CDR2 SFDVKD. The CDR3 region is CATSVQGAGNTIYF. The CDR3 DNA reads TGTGCCACCAGTGTGCAGGGGGCGGGAAACACCATATATTTT.

V is TRBV19 and J is TRBJ1-3, with TRBD1 matching over 7 bases. CDR1 is LNHDA, CDR2 SQIVND, per germline (reference sequence). Unmatched junction bases numbered 7, after V lost 7 bases and J lost 1 base. This CDR3 is built from 15 residues. Written as DNA, the CDR3 is TGTGCCAGTATGAGGGGGCCGAGATCTGGAAACACCATATATTTT. Protein sequence: CASMRGPRSGNTIYF.

The V gene is TRBV6-6, the J gene TRBJ1-4; 7 nucleotides match TRBD1. Germline CDR1 reads MNHNY; CDR2 reads SVGAGI (reference sequence). The CDR3 has 14 residues. V was clipped by 5 bases and J by 5 bases; unmatched bases: 5. DNA for the CDR3: TGTGCCAGCAGTCCATCGGGACAGAATGAAAAACTGTTTTTT. Translating it yields CASSPSGQNEKLFF.

The CDR3 region is CASSQSGLDEAFF. The CDR3 DNA is TGTGCCAGCAGCCAATCGGGGTTGGATGAAGCTTTCTTT. The V and J genes are TRBV3-1 (or the pseudogene TRBV3-2) and TRBJ1-1; no clear D. The CDR3 has 13 residues. The germline CDR1 and CDR2 sequences are LGHDT and YNNKEL (reference sequence). V lost 2 bases and J 7 bases, leaving 11 bases between the germline ends.

J is TRBJ2-1 and V is TRBV21-1; the D call in the table, TRBD2, was not verified against the DNA. TRBV21-1 is a listed pseudogene. This CDR3 spans 18 amino acids. This CDR3 reads CASSKGLAGKPDYNEQFF. The CDR3 nucleotides read TGTGCCAGCAGCAAAGGGCTAGCGGGAAAGCCCGACTACAATGAGCAGTTCTTC.

The chain is built from TRBV2 and TRBJ1-6; D is possibly TRBD1 (6 bases). V lost 0 bases and J 4 bases, leaving 10 bases between the germline ends. The CDR3 loop spans 16 amino acids. Looked up from germline, CDR1 is SNHLY and CDR2 is FYNNEI. The CDR3 sequence is CASSEAFGQYNSPLHF. For the CDR3, the DNA is TGTGCCAGCAGTGAAGCGTTCGGACAGTATAATTCACCCCTCCACTTT.

A single count supports this clone. The chain has TRBV5-1 and TRBJ2-3; 10 nucleotides match TRBD2. This CDR3 is built from 14 residues. Unmatched junction bases numbered 10, after V lost 3 bases and J lost 12 bases. Germline CDR1 reads SGHRS; CDR2 reads YFSETQ. The CDR3 sequence is CASSSGGAGGTQYF. CDR3 sequence (DNA): TGCGCCAGCAGCTCCGGGGGAGCGGGGGGGACCCAGTATTTT.

V is TRBV7-3 and J is TRBJ2-3; D perhaps matches TRBD2 (5 bases). This CDR3 has 17 amino acids. Trimming took off 4 bases at V and 1 base at J, with 18 bases between the two ends. Germline values: CDR1 SGHTA, CDR2 FQGTGA. Here the CDR3 reads CASSSRPDLGGTDTQYF. CDR3 nucleotides: TGTGCCAGCAGCTCAAGACCGGACTTAGGTGGCACAGATACGCAGTATTTT.

This chain joins TRBV27 and TRBJ2-7, with TRBD1 matching over 9 bases. CDR1 MNHEY and CDR2 SMNVEV come from the germline V gene (reference sequence). With 4 bases clipped from V and 5 bases from J, the junction kept 9 bases outside the gene matches. This CDR3 comprises 15 residues. CDR3 sequence: CASSSSGTGFHEQYV. The DNA for the CDR3 is TGTGCCAGCAGTTCCTCCGGGACAGGGTTCCACGAGCAGTACGTC.

This rearrangement joins TRBV2 to TRBJ2-7, with D perhaps matching TRBD2 (7 bases). Trimming cost V 6 bases and J 7 bases, with 13 bases left between them. Germline V gene data show CDR1 as SNHLY and CDR2 as FYNNEI. The CDR3 is 12 residues long. The CDR3 protein is CASSWGGPEQYV. The CDR3 DNA sequence: TGTGCCAGCAGCTGGGGGGGCCCGGAGCAGTACGTC.

The genes are TRBV5-1 and TRBJ1-4; a possible D gene is TRBD1 (5 bases). Trimming took off 5 bases at V and 3 bases at J, with 11 bases between the two ends. Germline-derived CDR1 and CDR2 are SGHRS and YFSETQ. CDR3 length: 14 residues. CDR3 in DNA: TGCGCCAGCAGGGGTGGGGCTTCTAATGAAAAACTGTTTTTT. Translating it yields CASRGGASNEKLFF.

This chain connects TRBV28 to TRBJ1-1; the D gene is possibly TRBD1 (5 bases). CDR3 length: 13 amino acids. The V end lost 6 bases, the J end lost 2 bases, and 10 bases lay between the germline ends. From germline, CDR1 is MDHEN and CDR2 SYDVKM. This CDR3 is CASRRQINTEAFF. The CDR3 DNA is TGTGCCAGCAGGAGACAGATCAACACTGAAGCTTTCTTT.

The table lists this clone with a count of one. DNA for the CDR3: TGTGCCAGCAGCCTGGGGGGGCCCTCCTACAATGAGCAGTTCTTC. Translation: CASSLGGPSYNEQFF. The chain links TRBV7-3 to TRBJ2-1; D is perhaps TRBD2 (7 bases). Germline CDR1 SGHTA, CDR2 FQGTGA. The CDR3 extends over 15 amino acids. Trimming removed 5 bases at V and 0 bases at J, with 11 bases between.

This chain uses TRBV6-5 with TRBJ2-6; D gene unclear. The V gene's germline CDR1 is MNHEY and CDR2 SVGAGI. Trimming took off 3 bases at V and 0 bases at J, with 6 bases between the two ends. The CDR3 extends over 15 amino acids. CDR3 sequence (DNA): TGTGCCAGCAGTTATGGGCGCTCTGGGGCCAACGTCCTGACTTTC. Translated, it gives CASSYGRSGANVLTF.

This rearrangement joins TRBV11-1 to TRBJ2-7, with TRBD2 matching over 7 bases. Germline CDR1 reads SGHAT; CDR2 reads FQDESV (reference sequence). The trim removed 1 base at V and 4 bases at J, leaving 4 bases unmatched. The CDR3 has 14 amino acids. The CDR3 sequence is CASSLGLAAYEQYV. The CDR3 nucleotides read TGTGCCAGCAGCTTAGGGCTAGCGGCTTACGAGCAGTACGTC.

CDR3 in DNA: TGTGCCAGCAGTGAATCCAGGGCTTATCAGCCCCAGCATTTT. It codes for CASSESRAYQPQHF. The V gene is TRBV25-1, the J gene TRBJ1-5, with D maybe TRBD1 (5 bases). Deletions cut 1 base from V and 5 bases from J, with 9 bases between. Germline CDR1 MGHDK, CDR2 SYGVNS. There are 14 residues in the CDR3.

This clone was recorded a few times. The chain combines TRBV6-6 with TRBJ2-3; tentatively, D is TRBD1 (6 bases). Germline V CDR1 and CDR2: MNHNY, SVGAGI (reference sequence). Trimming removed 6 bases at V and 0 bases at J, with 16 bases between. This CDR3 comprises 16 residues. CDR3 nucleotides: TGTGCCAGCAGCCCCCAGGGGCGGGCCAGCACAGATACGCAGTATTTT. Protein product: CASSPQGRASTDTQYF.

The chain carries TRBV14 and TRBJ1-6; tentatively, D is TRBD1 (5 bases). Per the germline V gene, CDR1 is SGHDN and CDR2 is FVKESK. This CDR3 is 16 amino acids long. V was clipped by 1 base and J by 7 bases, with 14 bases between them. Written as DNA, the CDR3 is TGTGCCAGCAGCCAAGTTGGGGGGATAAGAAATTCACCCCTCCACTTT. It encodes CASSQVGGIRNSPLHF.

This chain links TRBV30 with TRBJ1-6; D is unresolved. V shed 3 bases and J shed 8 bases, with 11 bases lying between them. CDR3 size: 13 residues. CDR1 is GTSNPN and CDR2 is SVGIG in the germline V gene (reference sequence). The CDR3 here is CAWRAGLDSPLHF. The CDR3 nucleotides are TGTGCCTGGAGAGCGGGGTTGGATTCACCCCTCCACTTT.

The chain has TRBV27 and TRBJ1-5; 7 nucleotides align to TRBD1. Germline lookup yields CDR1 MNHEY and CDR2 SMNVEV (reference sequence). The CDR3 sequence is 14 residues long. With V trimmed by 4 bases and J by 7 bases, 7 bases remained unmatched. This chain's CDR3 is CASSYRQGGQPQHF. CDR3 DNA: TGTGCCAGCAGTTACCGACAGGGCGGCCAGCCCCAGCATTTT.